This T cell receptor beta chain emerged from a study of shared clonotypes between healthy human individuals. In the study overall: A donor's plate count was three for CD4 naive and three for CD4 memory; CD8 naive had two and CD8 memory one.

The data were produced by immunoSEQ multiplex PCR, yet TCRdb's version contains in-frame clones alone and is incomplete. Among about 2.1 million clones listed, 80% to 95% were seen once. Terminally differentiated effector memory CD45RA+ cells were excluded from the naive CD8 cells, which were CD45RO-negative and positively selected for CCR7. Germline values: CDR1 SEHNR, CDR2 FQNEAQ (reference sequence). V lost 4 bases and J lost 11; bases outside the gene matches: 10. The CDR3 extends over 14 amino acids. The sample was naive CD8+ T cells from PBMCs. The V call is TRBV7-9, the J call TRBJ1-5; 8 bases map to TRBD1. This TCR derives from a man younger than 35 in good health. Some clones in this sample may be carry-over from other donors' samples. DNA for the CDR3: TGTGCCAGCAGCTCAGGCTACAAGGACAGGGCCCAGCATTTT. This gives the protein CASSSGYKDRAQHF.